This T cell receptor beta chain was recovered during a study of blood T cell repertoires in COVID-19. CDR1 and CDR2 (germline): SGHTA, FQGTGA. J gave up 4 bases and V 4 bases, and 8 bases lay outside the gene matches. The CDR3 runs 15 residues. In the original analysis: The assay estimated nucleated cells by amplifying reference gene primers. Produced via immunoSEQ multiplex PCR; TCRdb's table is partial and in-frame only. The V and J calls and the clone size are those of that table, but D and trimming were determined from the DNA. Found here are about 70,000 clones, roughly nine tenths of them singletons; the top ten hold 8.2%.

The TCR was taken from a man aged 45-65 years with active COVID-19. Source material: peripheral blood. The chain couples TRBV7-3 to TRBJ1-1; TRBD1 matches 8 bases. The CDR3 spells CASSSPGTGPTEAFF. The CDR3 DNA reads as TGTGCCAGCAGCTCCCCTGGGACAGGTCCCACTGAAGCTTTCTTT.